Listed below are T cell receptor beta chains from one sample, sequenced in a study of cytomegalovirus exposure and HLA in healthy donors. Method: immunoSEQ multiplex PCR; TCRdb's copy keeps in-frame clones and lacks some. This table holds over 150,000 clones, more than 85% found once. Specimen: PBMCs. The origin of the receptors is a girl less than two years old in good health and CMV-seronegative. The CDR3 runs from the conserved cysteine through the conserved F or W.

TRBJ2-1 TRBV27 CASSLITGTSEISYNEQFF
TRBJ1-5 TRBV5-4 CASSVQGNQPQHF
TRBJ2-3 TRBV2 CASMGQNTDTQYF
NA TRBV27 CASAVGGSYEQYF
TRBJ1-1 TRBV18 CASSRPSIADTEAFF
TRBJ2-7 TRBV4-2 CASSQDYSGDLYEQYF
TRBJ2-1 TRBV7-2 CASSPPGVGYNEQFF
TRBJ1-2 TRBV7-9 CASSLTQGSHYGYTF
TRBJ2-3 TRBV5-1 CASTTGVVTDTQYF
TRBJ2-3 TRBV7-3 CASSQNRLADTQYF
TRBJ2-3 TRBV6-5 CASNPGQGRDTQYF
TRBJ2-1 TRBV6-4 CASSDNGALGLVFF
TRBJ1-1 TRBV30 CAWSALLGAFF
TRBJ2-1 TRBV6-1 CASSGFSGGVNEQFF
TRBJ2-5 TRBV5-4 CASSSVTSPETQYF
TRBJ2-4 TRBV28 CASSFSSSGLNIQYF
TRBJ2-1 TRBV6-6 CASNEIAGGWIEQFF
TRBJ2-7 TRBV2 CASRGTGGSYEQYF
TRBJ1-2 TRBV18 CASSPPDSRDYGYTF
TRBJ2-2 TRBV19 CASTNRGETGELFF
TRBJ2-7 TRBV5-1 CASSSGTFQRYYEQYF
TRBJ1-2 TRBV4-3 CASSVRVDLLPYGYGYTF
TRBJ1-2 TRBV9 CASADRLYGYTF
TRBJ2-2 TRBV14 CATSGQPYPTFFTGELFF
TRBJ2-1 TRBV5-6 CASRLTGLYNEQFF
TRBJ2-5 TRBV6-6 CASSYSVARAETQYF
TRBJ1-4 TRBV2 CASSVQYGTGAKGLFF
TRBJ2-7 TRBV7-9 CSSSFVVGVYSYEQYF
TRBJ1-5 TRBV7-8 CASSLGPGGQGQPQHF
TRBJ2-5 TRBV11-2 CASSSMGAQETQYF
TRBJ2-7 TRBV27 CASSRTGTEDYEQYF
TRBJ2-1 TRBV19 CASSIGGNEQFF
TRBJ2-7 TRBV5-1 CASSRTGSLDEQYF
TRBJ1-1 TRBV29-1 CSVSQTGGDTEAFF
TRBJ2-5 TRBV25-1 CASRTTSGRSETQYF
TRBJ2-7 TRBV7-8 CASSLEGAPGGSGYEQYF
TRBJ1-1 TRBV5-1 CASSQGQGVGNTEAFF
TRBJ1-2 TRBV30 CAWRRLSSSQGILRGGSYTF
TRBJ2-7 TRBV5-6 CASSFSRTSGRYEQYF
TRBJ2-7 TRBV7-9 CASSFQGLEQYF
TRBJ2-3 TRBV5-5 CASSILRRAGGGTDTQYF
TRBJ2-5 TRBV4-1 CASSQGAQASGTQYF
TRBJ1-5 TRBV10-3 CAIGGQGNQPQHF
TRBJ2-7 TRBV5-1 CASSPDRDPSEQYF
TRBJ1-1 TRBV18 CASSPPRDRNTEAFF
TRBJ2-5 TRBV5-4 CASSLEAGSRGETQYF
TRBJ2-4 TRBV7-2 CASSLQGRWWDIQYF
TRBJ2-1 TRBV19 CASSIHSGLAGNEQFF